The 5 T cell receptor beta chains below were found in one sample sequenced in a study of T cell responses to AZD1222 COVID-19 vaccine. Profiling relied on immunoSEQ multiplex PCR, and the TCRdb table lists in-frame clones only, not all of them. In the table there are over 100,000 clones, roughly 90% of which are singletons. Specimen: peripheral blood, collected on day 0 of AZD1222 vaccination. Receptor source: an adult in good health.

The CDR3 bases are TGTGCCAGCTCCTACGTGGGACGGGACTACGAGCAGTACTTC. It is translated as CASSYVGRDYEQYF. This sequence joins TRBV18 and TRBJ2-7, with D perhaps given as TRBD1 or TRBD2 (5 bases each). The germline CDR1 and CDR2 sequences are KGHSH and LQKENI. The CDR3 contains 14 residues. V shed 6 bases and J shed 3 bases, with 15 bases lying between them.

The chain carries TRBV6-2 or TRBV6-3 and TRBJ1-4; 9 bases align to TRBD1. V gave up 6 bases and J gave up 7 bases; unmatched junction bases: 12. Germline V gene data show CDR1 as MNHEY and CDR2 as SVGEGT. The CDR3 extends over 16 amino acids. Here the CDR3 reads CASSPSTQGAREKLFF. CDR3 bases: TGTGCCAGCAGCCCTTCAACACAGGGGGCGCGTGAAAAACTGTTTTTT.

The chain uses TRBV5-1 and TRBJ1-2, with D possibly TRBD1 on 6 matching bases. CDR3 length: 15 residues. Germline CDR1 is SGHRS and CDR2 is YFSETQ. V was pared by 7 bases and J by 4 bases, with 20 bases between. CDR3 in amino acids: CASSESGTRSYGYTF. In DNA form, the CDR3 reads TGCGCCAGCTCCGAATCCGGGACACGCTCCTATGGCTACACCTTC.

The rearrangement links TRBV19 to TRBJ2-2; D is uncertain. V lost 8 bases to trimming and J lost 0 bases, with 4 bases between them. CDR3 length equals 12 residues. The germline V gene has CDR1 LNHDA and CDR2 SQIVND (reference sequence). CDR3 loop: CASPANTGELFF. The CDR3 region has the DNA TGTGCCAGTCCGGCGAACACCGGGGAGCTGTTTTTT. The variable domain in full, completed from reference TRBV19 and TRBJ2-2, reads DGGITQSPKYLFRKEGQNVTLSCEQNLNHDAMYWYRQDPGQGLRLIYYSQIVNDFQKGDIAEGYSVSREKKESFPLTVTSAQKNPTAFYLCASPANTGELFFGEGSRLTVL.

This clone was counted only a few times. J is TRBJ1-3 and V is TRBV9, with D unclear. The CDR3 runs to 15 residues. V shed 0 bases and J shed 0 bases, with 7 bases lying between them. The germline V gene encodes CDR1 SGDLS and CDR2 YYNGEE. In DNA form, the CDR3 reads TGTGCCAGCAGCGTAGGCCTGGGCTCTGGAAACACCATATATTTT. Translated: CASSVGLGSGNTIYF.